The rows below give T cell receptor beta chains drawn from one sample of a study of blood T cell repertoires in COVID-19. This table comes from immunoSEQ multiplex PCR, and its TCRdb copy is limited to in-frame clones, with some not included. Of 100,000 to 150,000 clones detected, approximately 83% appear once; the ten largest clones hold about 17%. The sequenced sample was peripheral blood. These receptors all stem from a woman aged 45-60 years with acute or convalescent COVID-19. The CDR3 runs from the conserved cysteine through the conserved F or W. A D gene is named only where the DNA matches it firmly. Rows give clone size only sometimes, using once, few, many, or a class for an expanded clone.

DNA	CDR3	J	V	D	size
TGTGCCAGCACCTCCGGGGAGGGCCTTGGGTCCAATGAGCAGTTCTTC	CASTSGEGLGSNEQFF	TRBJ2-1	TRBV2	TRBD2	few
TGTGCCAGAAGCTTGGAACCCCGGGACAGGTACTGGAAAAATAATTCACCCCTCCACTTT	CARSLEPRDRYWKNNSPLHF	TRBJ1-6	TRBV5-3	TRBD1	.
TGTGCCAGCAGCGAAACGGGAGCTCTGGCCCAGTACTTC	CASSETGALAQYF	TRBJ2-5	TRBV11-2	.	.
TGTGCCAGCAGCGTGGCACTAAGACCGAATGAGCAGTTCTTC	CASSVALRPNEQFF	TRBJ2-1	TRBV9	.	.
TGTGCCAGCAGCAGCGACAGGTCTGGAAACACCATATATTTT	CASSSDRSGNTIYF	TRBJ1-3	TRBV5-4	.	.
TGTGCCAGCAAGGGGGGGAGAAATTCACCCCTCCACTTT	CASKGGRNSPLHF	TRBJ1-6	TRBV6-5	.	.
TGCGCCAGCAGCTCGGGGGACGTGTCATTTACGCAGTATTTT	CASSSGDVSFTQYF	TRBJ2-3	TRBV5-1	.	.
TGTGCCAGCAGTTTAGTCGGGACTGAAGCTTTCTTT	CASSLVGTEAFF	TRBJ1-1	TRBV12-3/TRBV12-4	.	.
TGTGCCAGTAGTATCCCCAGGGGTAGCAATCAGCCCCAGCATTTT	CASSIPRGSNQPQHF	TRBJ1-5	TRBV19	.	.
TGTGCCAGCAGTTTATTAAGCGGGGGGCAAGAGACCCAGTACTTC	CASSLLSGGQETQYF	TRBJ2-5	TRBV28	TRBD2	.
TGTGCCAGTCAGGCGACAGGGGGGTCTAGGAATGGCTACACCTTC	CASQATGGSRNGYTF	TRBJ1-2	TRBV6-5	TRBD1	.
TGCAGCGTTGAAGACTTGACAGCCAGAGGCACTGAAGCTTTCTTT	CSVEDLTARGTEAFF	TRBJ1-1	TRBV29-1	.	.
TGTGCCAGCAGCTTGAGAGCGAGGGACAGTTTTAGCTCCTACGAGCAGTACTTC	CASSLRARDSFSSYEQYF	TRBJ2-7	TRBV27	TRBD1	.
TGTGCCAGCAACCAGGGACAGGGATACGAGCAGTACTTC	CASNQGQGYEQYF	TRBJ2-7	TRBV6-5	TRBD1	.
TGTGCCAGCAGCGAGGGGACACCCGCCGGTACGCAGTATTTT	CASSEGTPAGTQYF	TRBJ2-3	TRBV11-2	.	.
TGTGCCAGCAGTGAAATGGTGACAAATGAAAAACTGTTTTTT	CASSEMVTNEKLFF	TRBJ1-4	TRBV6-1	.	.
TGCGCCAGCAGTGATCTCGCGGGGGGGAACACCGGGGAGCTGTTTTTT	CASSDLAGGNTGELFF	TRBJ2-2	TRBV10-1	TRBD2	.
TGTGCCAGCAGCCACCGGGGACAGGGTATAGATGAGCAGTTCTTC	CASSHRGQGIDEQFF	TRBJ2-1	TRBV3-1/TRBV3-2	TRBD1	.
TGTGCCAGCAGCTTAGTGGCAGGGGGCGCATATGGCTACACCTTC	CASSLVAGGAYGYTF	TRBJ1-2	TRBV7-6	TRBD1	.
TGTGCCAGCCACCTCGGGGGTAGCAATCAGCCCCAGCATTTT	CASHLGGSNQPQHF	TRBJ1-5	TRBV27	.	.
TGTGCCAGCAGCCCTCCGGACAGGGAATATGGCTACACCTTC	CASSPPDREYGYTF	TRBJ1-2	TRBV9	TRBD1	.
TGTGCCAGCAGCTCCGCTCGGGTTTCGGATACGCAGTATTTT	CASSSARVSDTQYF	TRBJ2-3	TRBV7-8	.	.
TGCGCCAGCAGCCCGGGGGGAGGCTTTAATGAGCAGTTCTTC	CASSPGGGFNEQFF	TRBJ2-1	TRBV5-1	TRBD2	.
TGCGCCAGCAGCTGGGGGACAATGACGCCTAACACTGAAGCTTTCTTT	CASSWGTMTPNTEAFF	TRBJ1-1	TRBV5-1	.	.
TGTGCCAGCAGCCAAGATCAGGATTGGGCCAATGGGGCTTTCTTT	CASSQDQDWANGAFF	TRBJ1-1	TRBV4-2	.	.
TGTGCCAGCAGTGGGAGACAGGGTAGGGCCACTGAAGCTTTCTTT	CASSGRQGRATEAFF	TRBJ1-1	TRBV6-6	TRBD1	.
TGTGCCAGCAGCTTGGAGGGACAGTTGAACACTGAAGCTTTCTTT	CASSLEGQLNTEAFF	TRBJ1-1	TRBV7-3	TRBD1	.
TGTGCCAGCAGCGTAGCTGGACTAGCGTCCTACAATGAGCAGTTCTTC	CASSVAGLASYNEQFF	TRBJ2-1	TRBV9	TRBD2	.
TGTGCCAGCAGCTTAAACGGGAGATTTAGACGGGACTCTGGAAACACCATATATTTT	CASSLNGRFRRDSGNTIYF	TRBJ1-3	TRBV5-6	.	.
TGTGCCAGAAGCCGCTCTTTTTCGGACAGGATAGCGCCCCTCCACTTT	CARSRSFSDRIAPLHF	TRBJ1-6	TRBV5-3	TRBD1	.
TGTGCCAGTAGTGCGAGGACAGGGGATAATTCACCCCTCCACTTT	CASSARTGDNSPLHF	TRBJ1-6	TRBV19	TRBD1	.
TGCGCCAGCAGTGAACAGCGGGGGAGCACAGATACGCAGTATTTT	CASSEQRGSTDTQYF	TRBJ2-3	TRBV10-1	TRBD2	.
TGTGCCAGCAGTGAATTGGAGTGGGCTGGCGGGCGGGCTTCCTACGAGCAGTACTTC	CASSELEWAGGRASYEQYF	TRBJ2-7	TRBV2	.	.
TGCGCCAGCAGCTTGGCCTTAGGGGACTATGGCTACACCTTC	CASSLALGDYGYTF	TRBJ1-2	TRBV5-1	.	.
TGTGCCAGCAGTTACTTTGGCGGGGGAGTCGCAGATACGCAGTATTTT	CASSYFGGGVADTQYF	TRBJ2-3	TRBV6-5	TRBD2	.
TGTGCCAGTAATAAAATGGACAGACCAAATCAGCCCCAGCATTTT	CASNKMDRPNQPQHF	TRBJ1-5	TRBV19	.	.
TGCGCCAGCAGCTTAGGACTAGCGGGGGTGGATGAGCAGTTCTTC	CASSLGLAGVDEQFF	TRBJ2-1	TRBV5-1	TRBD2	.
TGCGCCAGCAGCTTACAGACAGGGGAGAACACTGAAGCTTTCTTT	CASSLQTGENTEAFF	TRBJ1-1	TRBV5-1	TRBD1	once
TGCGCCAGCAGCCCGCTAAGGGGCCTCGGTGAAGCTTTCTTT	CASSPLRGLGEAFF	TRBJ1-1	TRBV5-1	.	.
TGCGCCAGCAGCCCCCAGACTACAAACACTGAAGCTTTCTTT	CASSPQTTNTEAFF	TRBJ1-1	TRBV5-1	.	.